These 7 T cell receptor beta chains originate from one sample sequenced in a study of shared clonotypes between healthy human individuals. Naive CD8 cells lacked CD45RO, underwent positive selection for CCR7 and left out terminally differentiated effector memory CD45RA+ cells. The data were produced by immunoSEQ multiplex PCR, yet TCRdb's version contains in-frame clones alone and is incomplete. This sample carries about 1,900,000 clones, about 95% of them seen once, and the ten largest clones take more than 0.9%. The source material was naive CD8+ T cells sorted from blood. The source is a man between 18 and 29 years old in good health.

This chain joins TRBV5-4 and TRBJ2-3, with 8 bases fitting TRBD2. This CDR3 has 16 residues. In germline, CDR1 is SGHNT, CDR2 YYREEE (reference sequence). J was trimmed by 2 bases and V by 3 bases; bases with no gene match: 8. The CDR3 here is CASSSFSGAVTDTQYF. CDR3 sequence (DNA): TGTGCCAGCAGCTCCTTTAGCGGGGCAGTCACAGATACGCAGTATTTT.

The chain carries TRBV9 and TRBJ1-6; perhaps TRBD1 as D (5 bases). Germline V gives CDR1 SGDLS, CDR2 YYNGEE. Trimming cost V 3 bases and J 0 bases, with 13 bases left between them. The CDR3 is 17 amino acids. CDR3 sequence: CASSDGDRYSYNSPLHF. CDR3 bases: TGTGCCAGCAGCGACGGGGACCGCTACTCCTATAATTCACCCCTCCACTTT.

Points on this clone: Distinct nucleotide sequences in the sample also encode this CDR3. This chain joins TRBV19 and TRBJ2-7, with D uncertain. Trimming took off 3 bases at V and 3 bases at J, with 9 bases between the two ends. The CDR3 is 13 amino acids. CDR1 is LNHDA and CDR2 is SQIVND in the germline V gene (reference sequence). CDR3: CASSIGRGYEQYF. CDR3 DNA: TGTGCCAGTAGTATTGGCAGAGGCTACGAGCAGTACTTC.

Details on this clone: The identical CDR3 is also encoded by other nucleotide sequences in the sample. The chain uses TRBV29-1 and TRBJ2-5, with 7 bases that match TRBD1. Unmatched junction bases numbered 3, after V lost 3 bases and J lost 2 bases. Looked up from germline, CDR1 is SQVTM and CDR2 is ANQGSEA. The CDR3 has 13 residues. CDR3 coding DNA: TGCAGCGTTGACCCGACAGGGCAAGAGACCCAGTACTTC. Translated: CSVDPTGQETQYF.

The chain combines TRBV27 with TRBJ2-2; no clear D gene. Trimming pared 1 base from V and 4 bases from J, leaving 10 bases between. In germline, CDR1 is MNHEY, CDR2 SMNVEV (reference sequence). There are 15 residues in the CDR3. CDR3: CASSLYVSPTGELFF. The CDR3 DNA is TGTGCCAGCAGTTTATATGTCAGCCCCACCGGGGAGCTGTTTTTT.

The CDR3 reads CASRTLLAGELFF. CDR3 sequence (DNA): TGTGCCAGCAGGACCCTTCTTGCCGGGGAGCTGTTTTTT. The rearrangement joins TRBV27 to TRBJ2-2; D not certain. The CDR3 covers 13 residues. Trimming shortened V by 6 bases and J by 6 bases, and 11 bases separated the two germline ends. Germline V CDR1 and CDR2: MNHEY, SMNVEV (reference sequence).

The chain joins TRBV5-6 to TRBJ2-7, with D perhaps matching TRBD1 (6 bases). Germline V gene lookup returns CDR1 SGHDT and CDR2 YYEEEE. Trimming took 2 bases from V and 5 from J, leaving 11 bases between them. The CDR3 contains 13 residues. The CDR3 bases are TGTGCCAGCAGCTTTTGGGGGCCAAACGAGCAGTACTTC. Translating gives CASSFWGPNEQYF.